The T cell receptor beta chain under discussion was sequenced for a study of regulatory T cells in long-lasting Graves disease. CDR3-region Arm-PCR and iRepertoire HTBI primers produced the TCR beta libraries. Authors' processing steps: Spanning all samples, the identified segments comprised 60 to 80 TRBV and over 13 TRBJ. MiXCR was run by TCRdb on the multiplex PCR reads, yielding one entry per CDR3 protein. TCRdb, not the original authors, processed these V and J calls. This table has just over 600,000 distinct CDR3 sequences, 16% appearing once. As concerns this clonotype: Antigen: not known.

V was clipped by 4 bases and J by 8 bases, with 17 bases between them. This CDR3 has 14 residues. CDR1 MDHEN and CDR2 SYDVKM come from the germline V gene. Time point reported: newly diagnosed GD, antithyroid drugs for less than 3 months. From PBMCs, RNA was extracted and then used to make the TCR library. Study-wide points: With persistent disease, TRBV28, TRBJ1-2 and TRBJ2-5 were the favored segments. Persistent patients shared thousands of public clonotypes among themselves. Newly diagnosed patients shared fewer, at roughly 1,000.

A further study also used this sample, focusing on T cells in Graves' hyperthyroidism and ophthalmopathy. That study reports: First-round RT-PCR of the TCR CDR3 relied on the HTBI primer set.

The clonotype originates from a woman aged 25 to 39 with Graves disease. The J gene is TRBJ1-2, the V gene TRBV28, with D hard to call. Sequenced here: peripheral blood mononuclear cells (PBMCs), sampled at new diagnosis, from a patient treated with antithyroid drugs. The CDR3 here is CASSSRGKGKGYTF. DNA for the CDR3: TGTGCCAGCAGTTCAAGAGGGAAGGGAAAGGGCTACACCTTC.